The clone carrying this T cell receptor beta chain has a handful of counts. V lost 4 bases and J 7 bases, leaving 24 bases between the germline ends. CDR1 KGHDR and CDR2 SFDVKD come from the germline V gene. The CDR3 has 17 residues. These data originate in a study of blood T cell repertoires in COVID-19. On the study more broadly: PBMCs, B-cell-depleted T cells, or T cells provided the cDNA or gDNA that made up the material.

TCRdb's table, derived via immunoSEQ multiplex PCR, lists solely in-frame clones and lacks some. The data hold around 250,000 clones, with roughly 80% observed a single time. The gene calls are TRBV24-1 and TRBJ1-2; D possibly corresponds to TRBD1 (6 bases). The material sequenced was peripheral blood. This TCR came from a woman between 18 and 30 years old with acute or convalescent COVID-19. CDR3 coding DNA: TGTGCCACCAGTGACCCCTCAATTAATCCAGGGGAAGTTGGCTACACCTTC. Translating gives CATSDPSINPGEVGYTF.